A single sample gave rise to the 7 T cell receptor beta chains below, sequenced in a study of blood T cells in healthy people across ages. Together with a sample-barcoded 5' primer, a J-beta primer mix was included in a second PCR lasting roughly 6 to 12 cycles. TCRdb re-derived calls from the 5' RACE reads in MiXCR, one entry per CDR3 protein. Here the sample spans more than 1,400,000 distinct CDR3 sequences, 42% being singletons. The sequencing input was blood. The receptors come from a woman under 30 in good health.

This sequence joins TRBV10-3 and TRBJ2-5; TRBD2 is a possible D gene (6 bases). Germline V gene data show CDR1 as ENHRY and CDR2 as SYGVKD. Trimming took off 4 bases at V and 4 bases at J, with 13 bases between the two ends. This CDR3 spans 14 amino acids. CDR3 DNA sequence: TGTGCCATCAGTGCCGGAGGGGAGCCAGAGACCCAGTACTTC. It encodes CAISAGGEPETQYF.

The CDR3 DNA is TGCGCCAGCAGCCTTGACCCTAGCGGCTCCTACAATGAGCAGTTCTTC. Translating gives CASSLDPSGSYNEQFF. V usage is TRBV4-1 and J usage is TRBJ2-1; 7 nucleotides agree with TRBD2. The CDR3 has 16 amino acids. The ends lost 4 bases at V and 0 bases at J; junction bases unmatched: 6. Germline loops: CDR1 MGHRA, CDR2 YSYEKL.

The J gene is TRBJ1-4, the V gene TRBV28; 7 bases map to TRBD1. Germline V gives CDR1 MDHEN, CDR2 SYDVKM. V lost 6 bases and J lost 8; bases outside the gene matches: 9. The CDR3 totals 14 residues. The CDR3 is CASRQDRSIEKLFF. The CDR3 DNA follows: TGTGCCAGCAGACAGGACAGGTCGATCGAAAAACTGTTTTTT.

This chain connects TRBV14 to TRBJ2-1, with 7 bases fitting TRBD2. Trimming removed 2 bases from V and 13 bases from J; junction bases left unmatched: 14. Germline V gene data show CDR1 as SGHDN and CDR2 as FVKESK. This CDR3 comprises 15 residues. The CDR3 DNA sequence: TGTGCCAGCAGCCAACGGCGGGGGATCCAAGAGACCCAGTTCTTC. Translating gives CASSQRRGIQETQFF.

There are a few counts of this clonotype. The chain employs TRBV9 and TRBJ2-3; 10 positions agree with TRBD2. Looked up from germline, CDR1 is SGDLS and CDR2 is YYNGEE. The J segment lost 6 bases and the V segment lost 2 bases, leaving 6 bases of the junction unmatched. The length of the CDR3 is 15 residues. The CDR3 loop reads CASSVGAGGPDTQYF. CDR3 bases: TGTGCCAGCAGCGTCGGAGCGGGGGGGCCGGATACGCAGTATTTT.

The table lists this clonotype with many counts. The rearrangement uses TRBV29-1 and TRBJ2-1, with TRBD2 matching over 8 bases. The germline V gene has CDR1 SQVTM and CDR2 ANQGSEA. The CDR3 consists of 16 residues. V shed 3 bases, J shed 7 bases, and the junction held 14 bases outside the gene matches. The CDR3 reads CSVERSSGGRRNEQFF. The CDR3 DNA reads as TGCAGCGTTGAGAGGTCGAGCGGGGGAAGAAGGAATGAGCAGTTCTTC.

A few counts support this clonotype. This chain connects TRBV29-1 to TRBJ1-1, with a tentative D call TRBD1 (6 bases). Germline CDR1 reads SQVTM; CDR2 reads ANQGSEA. The germline V and J ends were trimmed by 4 bases and 6 bases, with 9 bases remaining between them. This CDR3 contains 11 residues. CDR3 sequence (DNA): TGCAGCGTTGCAGGGGAGCCTGAAGCTTTCTTT. Translating gives CSVAGEPEAFF. The complete variable domain, with remaining parts taken from reference TRBV29-1 and TRBJ1-1, reads SAVISQKPSRDICQRGTSLTIQCQVDSQVTMMFWYRQQPGQSLTLIATANQGSEATYESGFVIDKFPISRPNLTFSTLTVSNMSPEDSSIYLCSVAGEPEAFFGQGTRLTVV.